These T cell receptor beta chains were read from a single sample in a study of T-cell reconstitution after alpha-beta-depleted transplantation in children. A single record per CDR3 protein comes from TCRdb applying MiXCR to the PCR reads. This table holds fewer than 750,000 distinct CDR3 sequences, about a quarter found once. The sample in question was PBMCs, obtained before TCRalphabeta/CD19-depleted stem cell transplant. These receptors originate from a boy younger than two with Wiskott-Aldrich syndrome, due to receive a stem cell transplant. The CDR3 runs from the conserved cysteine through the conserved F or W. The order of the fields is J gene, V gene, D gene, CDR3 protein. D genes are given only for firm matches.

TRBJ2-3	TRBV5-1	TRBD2	CASSLFVTSGRTQYF
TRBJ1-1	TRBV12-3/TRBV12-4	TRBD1	CASSSQGATEAFF
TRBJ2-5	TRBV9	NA	CASSVGGSPFQETHYF
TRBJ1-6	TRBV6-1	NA	CAPLVQGGAPLHF
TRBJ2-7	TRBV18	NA	CASSPFKELGEQYF
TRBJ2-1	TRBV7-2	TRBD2	CASSFAGGPSVGYEQFF
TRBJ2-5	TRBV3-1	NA	CASSQAGGAGETQYF
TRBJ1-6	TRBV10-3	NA	CAISAGHSSYNSPLHF
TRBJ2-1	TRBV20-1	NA	CSAGATWSSYNEQFF
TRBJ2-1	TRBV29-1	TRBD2	CSVEVDSGYDEQFF
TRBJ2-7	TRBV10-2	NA	CASSEGGYEQYF
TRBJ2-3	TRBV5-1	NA	CASSMIRTAPDTQYF
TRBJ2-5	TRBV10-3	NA	CAIKGVGETQYF
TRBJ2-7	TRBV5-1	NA	CASSLAGMSYEQYF
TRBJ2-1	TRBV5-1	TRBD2	CASSFSGSIYNEQFF
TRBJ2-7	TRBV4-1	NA	CASSQDRVGVSYEQYF
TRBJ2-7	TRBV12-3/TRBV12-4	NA	CASSFGWGNEQYF
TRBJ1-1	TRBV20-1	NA	CSASGAWNTEAFF
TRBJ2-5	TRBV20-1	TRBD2	CSAGGRSGRRGETQYF
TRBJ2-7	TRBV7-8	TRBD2	CASVPLTGLASYEQYF
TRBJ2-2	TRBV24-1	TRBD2	CATSDTLAGDNGELFF
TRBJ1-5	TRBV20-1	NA	CSARDYWESNQPQHF
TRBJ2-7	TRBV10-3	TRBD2	CAISEIIGAGLAGISYEQYF
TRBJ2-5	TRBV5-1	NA	CASSLTPQETQYF
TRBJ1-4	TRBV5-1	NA	CASSLAGGMEKLFF
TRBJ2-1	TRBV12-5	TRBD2	CASGLSGSSYNEQFF